These T cell receptor beta chains were read from a single sample in a study of T cell responses to AZD1222 COVID-19 vaccine. TCRdb's copy holds only in-frame clones and misses some; the assay was immunoSEQ multiplex PCR. The sample has about 130,000 clones, 88% seen once. The sample consisted of peripheral blood, taken on day 0 of AZD1222 vaccination. Source of these receptors: an adult in good health. Each CDR3 is given with its conserved first and last residue. Each record gives: D gene, clone size, V gene, J gene, CDR3 DNA, CDR3 protein. D genes are given only for firm matches. Part of the rows lack a size; the others show once, few, many or a class for expanded clones.

TRBD1,few,TRBV4-3,TRBJ2-2,TGCGCCAGCAGCCAGGGGACAGGATTCAGAGCGAACACCGGGGAGCTGTTTTTT,CASSQGTGFRANTGELFF
TRBD1,NA,TRBV30,TRBJ1-4,TGTGCCTGGAGTCGGGACAGCTGGAATGAAAAACTGTTTTTT,CAWSRDSWNEKLFF
NA,once,TRBV15,TRBJ1-5,TGTGCCACCAGCAGAGATCCCGGGGGTGGTCAGCCCCAGCATTTT,CATSRDPGGGQPQHF
NA,NA,TRBV28,TRBJ1-2,TGTGCCAGCAGTTTATCGCTGGGCAGTGGCTACACCTTC,CASSLSLGSGYTF
NA,NA,TRBV21-1,TRBJ1-2,TGTGCCAGCAGCAAAATGAGGAGACAGGGTAAAGGCTACACCTTC,CASSKMRRQGKGYTF
TRBD1,once,TRBV29-1,TRBJ2-3,TGCAGCGGGGGGACAGGGACTTGGACAGATACGCAGTATTTT,CSGGTGTWTDTQYF
TRBD1,NA,TRBV30,TRBJ1-2,TGTGCCTGGAGCGGGACAGGGCTTGTCTATGGCTACACCTTC,CAWSGTGLVYGYTF
NA,NA,TRBV6-5,TRBJ2-3,TGTGCCAGCGAGGATCTTTACAGTGGCACAGATACGCAGTATTTT,CASEDLYSGTDTQYF
NA,NA,TRBV7-9,TRBJ1-4,TGTGCCAGCAGCTTGGGACACGTTAATGAAAAACTGTTTTTT,CASSLGHVNEKLFF
NA,NA,TRBV28,TRBJ2-1,TGTGCCAGCAGTCACTTTACCACCGCGTTCTTC,CASSHFTTAFF
TRBD1,NA,TRBV9,TRBJ2-5,TGTGCCAGCAGCGACCGACAGGGCTATGACCAAGAGACCCAGTACTTC,CASSDRQGYDQETQYF
TRBD1,NA,TRBV5-4,TRBJ2-7,TGTGCCAGCACCCGGGGTGCGGACAGGGCCCACGAGCAGTACTTC,CASTRGADRAHEQYF
NA,once,TRBV28,TRBJ2-7,TGTGCCAGCAGTCCCGTGTCGCCCTACGAGCAGTACTTC,CASSPVSPYEQYF
NA,NA,TRBV20-1,TRBJ2-7,TGCAGTGCTCCAACTAGGTCCGAGCAGTACTTC,CSAPTRSEQYF
TRBD2,NA,TRBV6-2/TRBV6-3,TRBJ2-1,TGTGCCAGCAGACCTCTGAAGGCTAGCGGGGTTTATAATGAGCAGTTCTTC,CASRPLKASGVYNEQFF
TRBD1,NA,TRBV19,TRBJ1-1,TGTGCCAGTAGCCATACAGGGGGGGACACTGAAGCTTTCTTT,CASSHTGGDTEAFF
NA,NA,TRBV5-6,TRBJ1-5,TGTGCCAGCAGCTTGTGGGTGGGGCGCAATCAGCCCCAGCATTTT,CASSLWVGRNQPQHF
NA,NA,TRBV5-5,TRBJ1-5,TGTGCCAGCAGCTTGGATTCAGCCTTCACCAATCAGCCCCAGCATTTT,CASSLDSAFTNQPQHF
TRBD1,NA,TRBV7-9,TRBJ2-7,TGTGCCAGCAGCTCGCAACAGGGGGTAGAGCAGTACTTC,CASSSQQGVEQYF
TRBD1,NA,TRBV27,TRBJ1-6,TGTGCCAGCAGTTTATCCCGGGACAGAAATTCACCCCTCCACTTT,CASSLSRDRNSPLHF
TRBD1,NA,TRBV11-2,TRBJ1-6,TGTGCCAGCAGCAACGACAGGGTGCTTCTCCACTTT,CASSNDRVLLHF
TRBD1,NA,TRBV13,TRBJ2-7,TGTGCCAGCAGCTTAAAGGGGGCGCAGCAGTACTTC,CASSLKGAQQYF
TRBD2,once,TRBV7-2,TRBJ2-2,TGTGCCAGCAGGCGGGAGGCGGTCGGGGAGCTGTTTTTT,CASRREAVGELFF
NA,NA,TRBV5-6,TRBJ2-1,TGTGCCAGCAGCTTGGTGGGAGGGGGCGCCGGCAATGAGCAGTTCTTC,CASSLVGGGAGNEQFF
NA,NA,TRBV15,TRBJ1-6,TGTGCCACCAGCAGAGTTGGTTCACCCCTCCACTTT,CATSRVGSPLHF
TRBD1,few,TRBV5-4,TRBJ1-4,TGTGCCAGCAGCTCACAGGGGAGGGGAGAAAAACTGTTTTTT,CASSSQGRGEKLFF
TRBD2,once,TRBV7-2,TRBJ2-1,TGTGCCAGCAGCTTAGTGTTTACGGGAGGGGGCTACAATGAGCAGTTCTTC,CASSLVFTGGGYNEQFF
NA,NA,TRBV7-8,TRBJ1-2,TGTGCCAGCAGCTCTGGGAACAGGAGGGGTGGCTACACCTTC,CASSSGNRRGGYTF
NA,NA,TRBV5-4,TRBJ1-4,TGTGCCAGCAGCGATCCACAGGGCACTAATGAAAAACTGTTTTTT,CASSDPQGTNEKLFF
NA,NA,TRBV2,TRBJ1-6,TGTGCCAGCAGTGGGGACCATTCACCCCTCCACTTT,CASSGDHSPLHF
NA,NA,TRBV28,TRBJ1-2,TGTGCCAGCAGTTCTGGGGTCCTCTATGGCTACACCTTC,CASSSGVLYGYTF
NA,NA,TRBV19,TRBJ1-1,TGTGCCAGTAGTATAGCAGCGGGGAGTAGTTCTGAAGCTTTCTTT,CASSIAAGSSSEAFF
NA,NA,TRBV6-6,TRBJ1-1,TGTGCCAGCAGTTCCTCAGGGCGCAGGGACACTGAAGCTTTCTTT,CASSSSGRRDTEAFF
TRBD1,NA,TRBV7-3,TRBJ2-2,TGTGCCAGCAGCAGGACAGGGGCGAACACCGGGGAGCTGTTTTTT,CASSRTGANTGELFF
NA,few,TRBV27,TRBJ1-1,TGTGCCAGCAGTTTCCGTGGACGGGACACTGAAGCTTTCTTT,CASSFRGRDTEAFF